Listed below are T cell receptor beta chains from one sample, sequenced in a study of molecular identifiers for immune sequencing clone quantification. TCRdb re-called the PCR reads with MiXCR, one entry per CDR3 protein. Of approximately 630,000 distinct CDR3 sequences listed, roughly 25% were seen once; the top ten hold 0.6% to 0.9%. The sample taken for sequencing was naive CD8+ T cells from blood, with Jurkat cell RNA spiked in. Source of these receptors: a human donor in good health. Some libraries in this study had Jurkat cell RNA spiked in. The CDR3 runs from the conserved cysteine through the conserved F or W. Each record gives: V gene, D gene, clone size, J gene, CDR3 DNA, CDR3 protein. A D gene is named only where the DNA matches it firmly. Where a row states a size, it is once, few, many or the class of an expanded clone; other rows omit it.

V gene: TRBV5-4
D gene: TRBD1
clone size: many
J gene: TRBJ2-6
CDR3 DNA: TGTGCCAGCAGTCGGACAGGGGGCGTTTGGGCCAACGTCCTGACTTTC
CDR3 protein: CASSRTGGVWANVLTF

V gene: TRBV7-8
D gene: .
clone size: .
J gene: TRBJ2-1
CDR3 DNA: TGTGCCAGCGGCGTGTGGGACACAAGCTCCTACAATGAGCAGTTCTTC
CDR3 protein: CASGVWDTSSYNEQFF

V gene: TRBV4-1
D gene: .
clone size: .
J gene: TRBJ2-5
CDR3 DNA: TGCGCCAGCAGCCAGGTCGAAGGGGAGACCCAGTACTTC
CDR3 protein: CASSQVEGETQYF

V gene: TRBV12-3/TRBV12-4
D gene: TRBD1
clone size: .
J gene: TRBJ2-7
CDR3 DNA: TGTGCCAGCACTGACGACAGGGTCGGAAACTACGAGCAGTACTTC
CDR3 protein: CASTDDRVGNYEQYF

V gene: TRBV6-2/TRBV6-3
D gene: .
clone size: many
J gene: TRBJ1-1
CDR3 DNA: TGTGCCAGCAGTTACTCGAGTTCTAGGGGTGAAGCTTTCTTT
CDR3 protein: CASSYSSSRGEAFF

V gene: TRBV20-1
D gene: .
clone size: .
J gene: TRBJ2-3
CDR3 DNA: TGCAGTGCTAGAGATGTGGTGGCTAGACAAACAGGGGATACGCAGTATTTT
CDR3 protein: CSARDVVARQTGDTQYF

V gene: TRBV27
D gene: .
clone size: many
J gene: TRBJ2-6
CDR3 DNA: TGTGCCAGCAGTCGAGGGACTGGGGCCAACGTCCTGACTTTC
CDR3 protein: CASSRGTGANVLTF

V gene: TRBV2
D gene: .
clone size: many
J gene: TRBJ1-4
CDR3 DNA: TGTGCCAGCAGTGAAGGGACTCTTGCAACTAATGAAAAACTGTTTTTT
CDR3 protein: CASSEGTLATNEKLFF

V gene: TRBV2
D gene: .
clone size: .
J gene: TRBJ2-1
CDR3 DNA: TGTGCCAGCAGTGGTGACCCGGAGCAGTTCTTC
CDR3 protein: CASSGDPEQFF

V gene: TRBV7-2
D gene: .
clone size: many
J gene: TRBJ1-4
CDR3 DNA: TGTGCCAGCAGCTTAATGGAAGGGGTGGGAAAACTGTTTTTT
CDR3 protein: CASSLMEGVGKLFF

V gene: TRBV2
D gene: TRBD2
clone size: .
J gene: TRBJ2-7
CDR3 DNA: TGTGCCAGCAGTGAGGAGCGCCAGCAAGCGGGAGTCCACGAGCAGTACTTC
CDR3 protein: CASSEERQQAGVHEQYF

V gene: TRBV19
D gene: .
clone size: .
J gene: TRBJ2-3
CDR3 DNA: TGTGCCAGTAGTATTTTTAGCCTCCCAGATACGCAGTATTTT
CDR3 protein: CASSIFSLPDTQYF

V gene: TRBV6-2/TRBV6-3
D gene: .
clone size: .
J gene: TRBJ1-1
CDR3 DNA: TGTGCCAGCAGTCAGACCTGGGCAGGGGCACTAATGAACACTGAAGCTTTCTTT
CDR3 protein: CASSQTWAGALMNTEAFF

V gene: TRBV7-2
D gene: .
clone size: .
J gene: TRBJ2-7
CDR3 DNA: TGTGCCAGCAGCTTAGACTCATTAGGTCAGGGTGTAGACTACGAGCAGTACTTC
CDR3 protein: CASSLDSLGQGVDYEQYF

V gene: TRBV29-1
D gene: TRBD2
clone size: many
J gene: TRBJ2-7
CDR3 DNA: TGCAGCGTCCTAGCGGGAGATGCCTACGAGCAGTACTTC
CDR3 protein: CSVLAGDAYEQYF

V gene: TRBV6-2/TRBV6-3
D gene: .
clone size: many
J gene: TRBJ1-6
CDR3 DNA: TGTGCCAGCAGTTACTACAGGGAGCGATCACCCCTCCACTTT
CDR3 protein: CASSYYRERSPLHF

V gene: TRBV5-1
D gene: .
clone size: many
J gene: TRBJ2-5
CDR3 DNA: TGCGCCAGCAGCTCCCCAAAACGGGACACCAGTCACCAAGAGACCCAGTACTTC
CDR3 protein: CASSSPKRDTSHQETQYF

V gene: TRBV5-5
D gene: .
clone size: many
J gene: TRBJ1-4
CDR3 DNA: TGTGCCAGCAGCTTGACAGGGGAAAAACTGTTTTTT
CDR3 protein: CASSLTGEKLFF

V gene: TRBV27
D gene: .
clone size: .
J gene: TRBJ1-4
CDR3 DNA: TGTGCCAGCAGCCCGAGTGGCCTAACTAATGAAAAACTGTTTTTT
CDR3 protein: CASSPSGLTNEKLFF

V gene: TRBV9
D gene: TRBD2
clone size: many
J gene: TRBJ2-3
CDR3 DNA: TGTGCCAGCAGCACCACTAGCGGGGGCACAGATACGCAGTATTTT
CDR3 protein: CASSTTSGGTDTQYF

V gene: TRBV4-1
D gene: TRBD1
clone size: .
J gene: TRBJ2-2
CDR3 DNA: TGCGCCAGCAGCCAAGGCGCCGGGACAGCAAACACCGGGGAGCTGTTTTTT
CDR3 protein: CASSQGAGTANTGELFF

V gene: TRBV27
D gene: .
clone size: .
J gene: TRBJ2-3
CDR3 DNA: TGTGCCAGCAGTACTCTATTACACACAGATACGCAGTATTTT
CDR3 protein: CASSTLLHTDTQYF

V gene: TRBV30
D gene: .
clone size: .
J gene: TRBJ1-5
CDR3 DNA: TGTGCCTGGAGTGTAGGAGGGCCCCAGCATTTT
CDR3 protein: CAWSVGGPQHF

V gene: TRBV4-3
D gene: .
clone size: .
J gene: TRBJ2-4
CDR3 DNA: TGCGCCAGCAGCGTAGCCGTGGGGTCGGCCAAAAACATTCAGTACTTC
CDR3 protein: CASSVAVGSAKNIQYF

V gene: TRBV11-2
D gene: TRBD1
clone size: few
J gene: TRBJ2-5
CDR3 DNA: TGTGCCAGCAGCTTATTTGGTCAGGGGGCCAGAGAGACCCAGTACTTC
CDR3 protein: CASSLFGQGARETQYF

V gene: TRBV7-9
D gene: .
clone size: many
J gene: TRBJ1-1
CDR3 DNA: TGTGCCAGCAGCTTACACAGGGATCTGGACACTGAAGCTTTCTTT
CDR3 protein: CASSLHRDLDTEAFF

V gene: TRBV6-2/TRBV6-3
D gene: TRBD1
clone size: many
J gene: TRBJ1-5
CDR3 DNA: TGTGCCAGCAGTTCCCGGGACAGGGGGCGCGTTAGCAATCAGCCCCAGCATTTT
CDR3 protein: CASSSRDRGRVSNQPQHF

V gene: TRBV6-6
D gene: .
clone size: .
J gene: TRBJ1-5
CDR3 DNA: TGTGCCAGCAGTTACAGAGGGGTCGGACAGCCCCAGCATTTT
CDR3 protein: CASSYRGVGQPQHF

V gene: TRBV6-1
D gene: .
clone size: .
J gene: TRBJ2-2
CDR3 DNA: TGTGCCGGGAACAGCTGGGACACCGACACCGGGGAGCTGTTTTTT
CDR3 protein: CAGNSWDTDTGELFF

V gene: TRBV6-8
D gene: .
clone size: .
J gene: TRBJ2-7
CDR3 DNA: TGTGCCAGCAGTAGCACTAGCAGAGCCTACGAGCAGTACTTC
CDR3 protein: CASSSTSRAYEQYF

V gene: TRBV4-3
D gene: .
clone size: few
J gene: TRBJ2-2
CDR3 DNA: TGCGCCAGCAGCCCAAGACCAGAGGGGGTCAACACCGGGGAGCTGTTTTTT
CDR3 protein: CASSPRPEGVNTGELFF

V gene: TRBV11-3
D gene: TRBD1
clone size: .
J gene: TRBJ2-4
CDR3 DNA: TGTGCCAGCAGCTCCGGGACAGCAAACATTCAGTACTTC
CDR3 protein: CASSSGTANIQYF

V gene: TRBV6-5
D gene: TRBD1
clone size: many
J gene: TRBJ1-1
CDR3 DNA: TGTGCCAGCAGTATAGGGACAGGGACGGCTTTCTTT
CDR3 protein: CASSIGTGTAFF

V gene: TRBV4-1
D gene: TRBD1
clone size: many
J gene: TRBJ1-1
CDR3 DNA: TGCGCCAGCAGCCAGTACAACACAGGGGGCACTGAAGCTTTCTTT
CDR3 protein: CASSQYNTGGTEAFF

V gene: TRBV12-3/TRBV12-4
D gene: TRBD2
clone size: .
J gene: TRBJ2-5
CDR3 DNA: TGTGCCAGCAGTTTTGGGACTAGCGTCTCTCAAGAGACCCAGTACTTC
CDR3 protein: CASSFGTSVSQETQYF

V gene: TRBV19
D gene: TRBD2
clone size: .
J gene: TRBJ2-5
CDR3 DNA: TGTGCCAGTAGTATTTTTAGCGGGGGAATACTTCAAGAGACCCAGTACTTC
CDR3 protein: CASSIFSGGILQETQYF

V gene: TRBV6-5
D gene: .
clone size: many
J gene: TRBJ1-1
CDR3 DNA: TGTGCCAGCAGTTACTCGATGGTCAGGGTGAACACTGAAGCTTTCTTT
CDR3 protein: CASSYSMVRVNTEAFF

V gene: TRBV7-9
D gene: .
clone size: few
J gene: TRBJ2-7
CDR3 DNA: TGTGCCAGCAGCCCCCGGGAGTCAAGGCCCTACGAGCAGTACTTC
CDR3 protein: CASSPRESRPYEQYF

V gene: TRBV15
D gene: .
clone size: many
J gene: TRBJ1-5
CDR3 DNA: TGTGCCACCAGCAGACTTAACGGCAATCAGCCCCAGCATTTT
CDR3 protein: CATSRLNGNQPQHF

V gene: TRBV4-3
D gene: TRBD1
clone size: few
J gene: TRBJ2-7
CDR3 DNA: TGCGCCAGCAGCCAGAGCCGGGACAGGGAGTACGAGCAGTACTTC
CDR3 protein: CASSQSRDREYEQYF

V gene: TRBV19
D gene: TRBD1
clone size: .
J gene: TRBJ2-3
CDR3 DNA: TGTGCCAGTAGTAAATGGACAGGGGATTTGTTATTTTATGCAGATACGCAGTATTTT
CDR3 protein: CASSKWTGDLLFYADTQYF

V gene: TRBV6-1
D gene: .
clone size: many
J gene: TRBJ1-5
CDR3 DNA: TGTGCCAGCAGTTGGGACTCCCTAAGCAATCAGCCCCAGCATTTT
CDR3 protein: CASSWDSLSNQPQHF

V gene: TRBV2
D gene: TRBD1
clone size: .
J gene: TRBJ1-5
CDR3 DNA: TGTGCCAGCAGTGAAGGGCAGGGGGCGGACCCGCCCCCGCATTTT
CDR3 protein: CASSEGQGADPPPHF

V gene: TRBV28
D gene: .
clone size: many
J gene: TRBJ2-6
CDR3 DNA: TGTGCCAGCAGTGGATACTCCCCTCTAGGGTTACTTGACTCTGGGGCCAACGTCCTGACTTTC
CDR3 protein: CASSGYSPLGLLDSGANVLTF

V gene: TRBV11-2
D gene: TRBD1
clone size: many
J gene: TRBJ2-5
CDR3 DNA: TGTGCCAGCACCGACGCCGGGACAGTTCTGTGGAAGACCCAGTACTTC
CDR3 protein: CASTDAGTVLWKTQYF

V gene: TRBV19
D gene: TRBD1
clone size: many
J gene: TRBJ2-5
CDR3 DNA: TGTGCCAGTAGTATCCTTACAGGGGGCGCCGAGACCCAGTACTTC
CDR3 protein: CASSILTGGAETQYF

V gene: TRBV6-5
D gene: .
clone size: many
J gene: TRBJ2-6
CDR3 DNA: TGTGCCAGCAGTTACTCGTCCCTCTCTGGGGCCAACGTCCTGACTTTC
CDR3 protein: CASSYSSLSGANVLTF

V gene: TRBV7-9
D gene: TRBD1
clone size: many
J gene: TRBJ1-1
CDR3 DNA: TGTGCCAGCAGCCCCAGGGGGCCAAATCCCACTGAAGCTTTCTTT
CDR3 protein: CASSPRGPNPTEAFF

V gene: TRBV20-1
D gene: .
clone size: .
J gene: TRBJ1-2
CDR3 DNA: TGCAGTGCTAGAGATCGTGGTAACTATGGCTACACCTTC
CDR3 protein: CSARDRGNYGYTF

V gene: TRBV9
D gene: .
clone size: few
J gene: TRBJ1-3
CDR3 DNA: TGTGCCAGCAGCTCCGACGGACTCTCTGGAAACACCATATATTTT
CDR3 protein: CASSSDGLSGNTIYF

V gene: TRBV6-6
D gene: TRBD2
clone size: .
J gene: TRBJ2-1
CDR3 DNA: TGTGCCAGCAGCAGATTAGCGGGAGGGGGGGATGAGCAGTTCTTC
CDR3 protein: CASSRLAGGGDEQFF

V gene: TRBV20-1
D gene: TRBD2
clone size: few
J gene: TRBJ2-2
CDR3 DNA: TGCAGTGCTAGAGCGCCACTAGCGGGAGAACACGCCGGGGAGCTGTTTTTT
CDR3 protein: CSARAPLAGEHAGELFF

V gene: TRBV6-2/TRBV6-3
D gene: TRBD2
clone size: few
J gene: TRBJ2-5
CDR3 DNA: TGTGCCAGCAGTCGAACTAGCGGGAGTTCAGAGACCCAGTACTTC
CDR3 protein: CASSRTSGSSETQYF

V gene: TRBV7-9
D gene: TRBD2
clone size: many
J gene: TRBJ2-3
CDR3 DNA: TGTGCCAGCAGTTTATACGGGGGGTCTACAGATACGCAGTATTTT
CDR3 protein: CASSLYGGSTDTQYF

V gene: TRBV19
D gene: .
clone size: few
J gene: TRBJ2-3
CDR3 DNA: TGTGCCAGCCGAGAGAGGGGGTACACAGATACGCAGTATTTT
CDR3 protein: CASRERGYTDTQYF